This is a list of T cell receptor beta chains from one sample in a study of T cells in Graves' hyperthyroidism and ophthalmopathy. TCRdb reprocessed the multiplex PCR reads via MiXCR and lists one record per CDR3 protein. The table lists hundreds of thousands of distinct CDR3 sequences, about 17% of them singletons. Sequencing was performed on blood. All receptors come from a woman under 40 with Graves' hyperthyroidism. CDR3s include the opening cysteine and the closing phenylalanine or tryptophan. D genes are given only for firm matches. For some rows the clone size is stated as once, few or many, or as a class when expanded; others skip it.

TRBJ1-1	NA	TRBD1	TRBV4-2	TGTGCCAGCAGCCAAGATTCAGGGGGCAGGACTGAAGCTTTCTTT	CASSQDSGGRTEAFF
TRBJ2-7	NA	NA	TRBV9	TGTGCCAGCAGCGTAGGAGGCGGGAACTCCTACGAGCAGTACTTC	CASSVGGGNSYEQYF
TRBJ2-3	many	TRBD1	TRBV28	TGTGCCAGCGATAAGCTCGGATCGGACAGGACTTATACAGATACGCAGTATTTT	CASDKLGSDRTYTDTQYF
TRBJ1-1	NA	TRBD1	TRBV20-1	TGCAGTGCTAGGAAGACGACAGGGGGCTACACTGAAGCTTTCTTT	CSARKTTGGYTEAFF
TRBJ1-1	NA	NA	TRBV9	TGTGCCAGCAGCGTAGAACATAGAACAGGGACGAACACTGAAGCTTTCTTT	CASSVEHRTGTNTEAFF
TRBJ2-5	NA	NA	TRBV5-1	TGCGCCAGCAGCTTGGGTGGAAAGTCGGCGACCCAGTACTTC	CASSLGGKSATQYF
TRBJ1-1	NA	NA	TRBV18	TGTGCCAGCTTACCGCCGGGACAAGGGGCTGGAAGCTTTGAAGCTTTCTTT	CASLPPGQGAGSFEAFF
TRBJ2-1	few	TRBD2	TRBV20-1	TGCAGTGCTAGAGATCCTATATCCAGACTAGCGGGCCACAATGAGCAGTTCTTC	CSARDPISRLAGHNEQFF
TRBJ2-2	many	TRBD1	TRBV7-2	TGTGCCAGCAGCTTTGGACAGGGGACGGCCGGGGAGCTGTTTTTT	CASSFGQGTAGELFF
TRBJ1-1	many	NA	TRBV12-3/TRBV12-4	TGTGCCAGCAGTTCCAGGACGGAAGTGATGAACACTGAAGCTTTCTTT	CASSSRTEVMNTEAFF
TRBJ2-2	NA	TRBD2	TRBV4-2	TGTGCCAGCAGCCAAGACCTGACTAGCGGGAGTCTAGGGAACACCGGGGAGCTGTTTTTT	CASSQDLTSGSLGNTGELFF
TRBJ2-1	many	NA	TRBV11-2	TGTGCCAGCAGCTTAGATAGGCCCCATGAGCAGTTCTTC	CASSLDRPHEQFF
TRBJ2-7	many	TRBD1	TRBV12-3/TRBV12-4	TGTGCCAGCAGTGCCGGACAGGGCTACGAGCAGTACTTC	CASSAGQGYEQYF
TRBJ2-3	once	TRBD2	TRBV6-1	TGTGCCAGCAGGACGGCTAGCGGGAGATGGGGTGTGGTCCCAGATACGCAGTATTTT	CASRTASGRWGVVPDTQYF
TRBJ2-7	NA	NA	TRBV2	TGTGCCAGCCGTTTGGGGGTGATCAGGACCTACGAGCAGTACTTC	CASRLGVIRTYEQYF
TRBJ2-7	many	TRBD2	TRBV6-1	TGTGCCAGCAGAAGACTAGCGGGAAGGTACGAGCAGTACTTC	CASRRLAGRYEQYF
TRBJ2-1	many	NA	TRBV7-6	TGTGCCAGCAGCTCTGGGCTAGAAAGGGTTCGAGACAATGAGCAGTTCTTC	CASSSGLERVRDNEQFF
TRBJ1-4	few	NA	TRBV6-1	TGTGCCAGCAGTAACCCCGGGGGGACTAATGAAAAACTGTTTTTT	CASSNPGGTNEKLFF
TRBJ1-4	NA	NA	TRBV4-2	TGTGCCAGCAGCTACAAAGTACAGGGTGAAAAACTGTTTTTT	CASSYKVQGEKLFF
TRBJ1-2	NA	NA	TRBV27	TGTGCCAGCAGTACAACCTCCGGGAGCGGGGGCTACACCTTC	CASSTTSGSGGYTF
TRBJ2-7	many	NA	TRBV11-2	TGTGCCAGCAGCTTAGCTCCAGAATCCTACGAGCAGTACTTC	CASSLAPESYEQYF
TRBJ2-1	few	TRBD2	TRBV9	TGTGCCAGCAGCACCCGGACTAGCGACAATGAGCAGTTCTTC	CASSTRTSDNEQFF
TRBJ2-7	NA	TRBD1	TRBV6-2/TRBV6-3	TGTGCCAGCAGTTACAATGCCCGACAGGGGACCTACGAGCAGTACTTC	CASSYNARQGTYEQYF
TRBJ2-7	few	NA	TRBV20-1	TGCAGTGCGAGGCGACCGATCTCCTACGAGCAGTACTTC	CSARRPISYEQYF
TRBJ1-1	many	TRBD1	TRBV20-1	TGCAGTGCTAGAGTAGGGACAGGGACCACTGAAGCTTTCTTT	CSARVGTGTTEAFF
TRBJ2-3	many	TRBD2	TRBV9	TGTGCCAGCAGCCCCGGACTAGCGGGATACACAGATACGCAGTATTTT	CASSPGLAGYTDTQYF
TRBJ2-7	many	NA	TRBV24-1	TGTGCCACCAGTGATTCCAGGAACTACGAGCAGTACTTC	CATSDSRNYEQYF
TRBJ2-1	many	NA	TRBV9	TGTGCCAGCAGCGTAGGGAGTGGGGGAGGCGAGCAGTTCTTC	CASSVGSGGGEQFF
TRBJ2-1	many	TRBD2	TRBV7-8	TGTGCCAGCAGCTACCAACTAGCGGGCCGCAATGAGCAGTTCTTC	CASSYQLAGRNEQFF
TRBJ1-2	many	NA	TRBV27	TGTGCCAGCAGTTATGGGACGGGCTATGGCTACACCTTC	CASSYGTGYGYTF
TRBJ2-2	NA	NA	TRBV9	TGTGCCAGCAGCCCTGACCTTAAGACCGGGGAGCTGTTTTTT	CASSPDLKTGELFF
TRBJ2-2	many	NA	TRBV7-9	TGTGCCAGCAGCCCGAAGCGTGCGAACACCGGGGAGCTGTTTTTT	CASSPKRANTGELFF
TRBJ2-7	NA	TRBD2	TRBV20-1	TGCAGTGCGGGAGGGCTACCGCGGGACGAGCAGTGCTTC	CSAGGLPRDEQCF
TRBJ1-4	NA	TRBD1	TRBV20-1	TGCAGTGCTAGAGATGAGACAGGGGTAGGGAAACTGTTTTTT	CSARDETGVGKLFF
TRBJ1-2	many	TRBD1	TRBV6-1	TGTGCCAGCACCCTAGACAGGGGCGTCTATGGCTACACCTTC	CASTLDRGVYGYTF
TRBJ1-5	once	NA	TRBV19	TGTACCAGTAGTATTTGGTGGGGGAATCAGCCCCAGCATTTT	CTSSIWWGNQPQHF
TRBJ2-1	many	TRBD2	TRBV7-2	TGTGCCAGCAGCTTAGGTCTAGCGGGAGGAATCTCCTACAATGAGCAGTTCTTC	CASSLGLAGGISYNEQFF
TRBJ1-1	many	TRBD1	TRBV6-6	TGTGCCAGCAGTTACAAGGGACAGGGAGCGGGCACTGAAGCTTTCTTT	CASSYKGQGAGTEAFF
TRBJ1-3	few	NA	TRBV5-5	TGTGCCAGCAGCTTGGTCGGAAACTCTGGAAACACCATATATTTT	CASSLVGNSGNTIYF
TRBJ2-2	few	NA	TRBV5-1	TGCGCCAGCAGCTTGGCTCTTGGGGCGACCGGGGAGCTGTTTTTT	CASSLALGATGELFF
TRBJ2-1	few	TRBD2	TRBV5-5	TGTGCCAGCAGCTGGACTAGCGGGGTCAATGAGCAGTTCTTC	CASSWTSGVNEQFF
TRBJ2-4	NA	NA	TRBV20-1	TGCAGTGCTAAGATAGCCAGGGGAGCGGACATTCAGTACTTC	CSAKIARGADIQYF
TRBJ2-7	few	TRBD2	TRBV27	TGTGCCAGCAGCCCCGCCGGGACTAGCGGGATCTACGCCTACGAGCAGTACTTC	CASSPAGTSGIYAYEQYF
TRBJ1-1	many	TRBD1	TRBV2	TGTGCCACCAGGCAGGGGGGGCTCGGAGCTTTCTTT	CATRQGGLGAFF
TRBJ2-1	few	NA	TRBV20-1	TGCAGTGCTAGGCCCGGGAGCAGCGATGAGCAGTTCTTC	CSARPGSSDEQFF
TRBJ2-3	many	TRBD2	TRBV20-1	TGCAGTGCTATTTTCGCGGGAGCAGCCCCCGGGGATACGCAGTATTTT	CSAIFAGAAPGDTQYF
TRBJ2-5	once	TRBD1	TRBV19	TGTGCCAGTAGTGTCAGTACAGGGGGGGAGACCCAGTACTTC	CASSVSTGGETQYF
TRBJ1-1	many	NA	TRBV2	TGTGCCAGCATTCGACGGACGAACACTGAAGCTTTCTTT	CASIRRTNTEAFF
TRBJ2-1	many	TRBD1	TRBV6-1	TGTGCCAGCATGGACTGGCTAGGACAGGGGTACAATGAGCAGTTCTTC	CASMDWLGQGYNEQFF
TRBJ2-4	many	NA	TRBV6-2/TRBV6-3	TGTGCCAGCAGTCGATACAGGGCTAATAACATTCAGTACTTC	CASSRYRANNIQYF
TRBJ2-7	NA	TRBD2	TRBV28	TGTGCGACCAGTTTATCGGCTAGCGGTATCTACGAGCAGTACTTC	CATSLSASGIYEQYF